One sample yielded the 27 T cell receptor beta chains listed below, sequenced in a study of blood T cell repertoires in COVID-19. The repertoire was sequenced with immunoSEQ multiplex PCR; TCRdb's copy has only in-frame clones and lacks some. The table shows fewer than 200,000 clones, with around 85% occurring only once. The sequenced sample was peripheral blood. Every receptor here comes from a man aged 45 to 65 with active or convalescent COVID-19.

V is TRBV12-3 or TRBV12-4 and J is TRBJ2-3; D gene uncertain. The CDR3 spans 12 residues. Trimming removed 2 bases from V and 6 bases from J, with 6 bases in between. CDR3 DNA sequence: TGTGCCAGCAGTTTACTGGCTGATACGCAGTATTTT. The encoded protein is CASSLLADTQYF.

The rearrangement uses TRBV7-3 and TRBJ2-7; D might be TRBD1 (5 bases). CDR3 length equals 14 residues. Trimming pared 2 bases from V and 6 bases from J, leaving 14 bases between. Germline CDR1 is SGHTA and CDR2 is FQGTGA. The CDR3, as DNA: TGTGCCAGCAGCTTAGATTGGGAAAGGGGCGAGCAGTACTTC. This encodes CASSLDWERGEQYF.

This chain connects TRBV5-1 to TRBJ1-1; D perhaps matches TRBD1 (6 bases). The CDR3 contains 17 residues. Germline CDR1 is SGHRS and CDR2 is YFSETQ. The V and J ends lost 0 bases and 8 bases respectively, with 23 bases between them. CDR3 amino acids: CASSLVDGHGGRIEAFF. The CDR3 bases are TGCGCCAGCAGCTTGGTTGACGGCCATGGGGGCAGAATCGAAGCTTTCTTT.

This clone was counted a single time. V usage is TRBV5-5 and J usage is TRBJ2-1; 8 bases map to TRBD2. Germline V gene sequence: CDR1 SGHKS, CDR2 YYEKEE (reference sequence). This CDR3 comprises 15 residues. With V trimmed by 4 bases and J by 3 bases, 6 bases remained unmatched. The CDR3 protein is CASSPALADYNEQFF. In DNA form, the CDR3 reads TGTGCCAGCAGCCCCGCACTAGCGGACTACAATGAGCAGTTCTTC.

The chain joins TRBV5-4 to TRBJ2-7, with 11 positions matching TRBD2. CDR3 length: 16 residues. The V gene's germline CDR1 is SGHNT and CDR2 YYREEE (reference sequence). Trimming took 4 bases from V and 3 from J; bases not matched to a gene: 9. The CDR3 sequence: CASSLSSSGRHYEQYF. Here the CDR3 DNA reads TGTGCCAGCAGCCTAAGTTCTAGCGGGAGGCACTACGAGCAGTACTTC.

This clone was recorded at least ten times. V usage is TRBV30 and J usage is TRBJ2-2; D is perhaps TRBD2 (7 bases). This CDR3 comprises 14 residues. The germline gives CDR1 GTSNPN, CDR2 SVGIG (reference sequence). Trimming took off 3 bases at V and 4 bases at J, with 12 bases between the two ends. CDR3 residues: CAWRGGGGTGELFF. CDR3 DNA sequence: TGTGCCTGGAGGGGAGGGGGAGGCACCGGGGAGCTGTTTTTT.

Notes on this clone: Other DNA sequences within the sample encode an identical CDR3. The J gene is TRBJ1-1, the V gene TRBV18; 9 bases match TRBD1. J lost 1 base, V lost 6 bases, and 3 bases had no gene match. CDR1 KGHSH and CDR2 LQKENI come from the germline V gene. This CDR3 is built from 14 residues. The CDR3 reads CASSPGQGNTEAFF. The CDR3, as DNA: TGTGCCAGCTCGCCGGGACAGGGGAACACTGAAGCTTTCTTT.

The CDR3 protein is CASSTAGTVLYEQYF. CDR3 DNA: TGTGCCAGCAGTACCGCCGGGACAGTTCTCTACGAGCAGTACTTC. The chain has TRBV28 and TRBJ2-7; 7 bases align to TRBD1. From germline, CDR1 is MDHEN and CDR2 SYDVKM. V dropped 5 bases and J dropped 3; count of bases not matched to a gene: 10. The CDR3 loop spans 15 amino acids.

This chain joins TRBV30 and TRBJ2-1; D is unresolved. The germline CDR1 and CDR2 sequences are GTSNPN and SVGIG (reference sequence). Trimming left V 2 bases short and J 7 bases short, with 12 bases between. The CDR3 runs to 13 residues. As DNA, the CDR3 is TGTGCCTGGAGTCCACCGGGTCTAAATGAGCAGTTCTTC. The encoded protein is CAWSPPGLNEQFF.

This chain uses TRBV3-1 (or the pseudogene TRBV3-2) with TRBJ1-5; a possible D gene is TRBD1 (6 bases). The CDR3 has 15 amino acids. Between the trimmed V and J ends, which lost 6 bases and 6 bases, there was a span of 18 bases. Germline CDR1 and CDR2: LGHDT and YNNKEL (reference sequence). In nucleotides, the CDR3 is TGTGCCAGCAGTAACGACAGAGGGGGTTCTCAGCCCCAGCATTTT. Residues: CASSNDRGGSQPQHF.

In this sample, this clone turned up once. The gene calls are TRBV7-2 and TRBJ1-5, with unresolved D. The V end lost 3 bases, the J end lost 2 bases, and 11 bases lay between the germline ends. Looked up from germline, CDR1 is SGHTA and CDR2 is FQGNSA. This CDR3 spans 15 amino acids. The CDR3 coding sequence is TGTGCCAGCAGCTTTGAAGTAGGAGGCAATCAGCCCCAGCATTTT. Its translation: CASSFEVGGNQPQHF.

The chain couples TRBV19 to TRBJ1-1; D gene uncertain. Germline V gene data show CDR1 as LNHDA and CDR2 as SQIVND (reference sequence). CDR3 length equals 14 residues. With 6 bases removed from V and 0 bases from J, the gap between germline ends came to 11 bases. CDR3 loop: CASSQKQMNTEAFF. CDR3 nucleotide sequence: TGTGCCAGTAGCCAAAAACAGATGAACACTGAAGCTTTCTTT.

The chain couples TRBV3-1 (or the pseudogene TRBV3-2) to TRBJ1-5, with 9 nucleotides matching TRBD1. Germline V CDR1 and CDR2: LGHDT, YNNKEL (reference sequence). V was clipped by 1 base and J by 6 bases; unmatched bases: 7. CDR3 length: 16 residues. CDR3 coding DNA: TGTGCCAGCAGCCAAGGGATACAGGGGGCTGGTCAGCCCCAGCATTTT. Its translation: CASSQGIQGAGQPQHF.

The chain links TRBV7-9 to TRBJ1-6; TRBD1 is a possible D gene (6 bases). This CDR3 is built from 15 residues. Germline V gives CDR1 SEHNR, CDR2 FQNEAQ (reference sequence). Between the trimmed V and J ends, which lost 5 bases and 3 bases, there was a span of 11 bases. The CDR3, as DNA: TGTGCCAGCAGCCCAACAGGGAGCTATAATTCACCCCTCCACTTT. It specifies CASSPTGSYNSPLHF.

The chain carries TRBV10-1 and TRBJ1-4; 9 bases are shared with TRBD1. The V segment lost 6 bases and the J segment 4 bases; nucleotides outside the gene matches: 6. Germline assignment: CDR1 WNHNN and CDR2 SYGVQD (reference sequence). This CDR3 spans 15 amino acids. This CDR3 is CASRPRQGVNEKLFF. CDR3 bases: TGCGCCAGCAGACCTCGACAGGGGGTTAATGAAAAACTGTTTTTT.

This clone was recorded at least ten times. The V and J genes are TRBV28 and TRBJ2-7, with 7 bases identical to TRBD2. Trimming cost V 5 bases and J 0 bases; bases outside gene matches: 10. Germline loops: CDR1 MDHEN, CDR2 SYDVKM. This CDR3 is 16 amino acids long. The CDR3: CASSPHVRGSSYEQYF. The CDR3 coding sequence is TGTGCCAGCAGTCCCCACGTGCGGGGGAGCTCCTACGAGCAGTACTTC.

The chain joins TRBV15 to TRBJ1-2, with TRBD1 matching over 7 bases. J gave up 1 base and V 0 bases, and 11 bases lay outside the gene matches. Germline-derived CDR1 and CDR2 are LNHNV and YYDKDF (reference sequence). The CDR3 covers 18 residues. CDR3 nucleotide sequence: TGTGCCACCAGCAGAGACACGGGACAGCTCTTAGTTAACTATGGCTACACCTTC. This sequence encodes CATSRDTGQLLVNYGYTF.

The rearrangement joins TRBV9 to TRBJ1-1; D gene uncertain. V was clipped by 0 bases and J by 4 bases, with 7 bases between them. Per germline, CDR1 SGDLS and CDR2 YYNGEE. This CDR3 has 13 amino acids. This chain's CDR3 is CASSVEAGTEAFF. The CDR3 nucleotides read TGTGCCAGCAGCGTAGAAGCGGGCACTGAAGCTTTCTTT.

This chain uses TRBV9 with TRBJ2-3; 7 nucleotides agree with TRBD2. Trimming removed 3 bases from V and 2 bases from J; junction bases left unmatched: 9. CDR1 is SGDLS and CDR2 is YYNGEE in the germline V gene. CDR3 size: 16 residues. CDR3 sequence (DNA): TGTGCCAGCAGCGCCCGGCGGGAGCCCTCCACAGATACGCAGTATTTT. It yields the protein CASSARREPSTDTQYF.

This clone was counted a single time. The chain combines TRBV6-5 with TRBJ1-2; 9 nucleotides line up with TRBD1. The CDR3 runs 14 residues. V gave up 6 bases and J gave up 6 bases; unmatched junction bases: 8. The germline V gene has CDR1 MNHEY and CDR2 SVGAGI. This CDR3 is CASRNDRGGNGYTF. The CDR3 DNA reads TGTGCCAGCAGAAACGACAGGGGGGGAAATGGCTACACCTTC.

The CDR3 sequence is CASSQAVSVGNSPLHF. CDR3 coding DNA: TGCGCCAGCAGCCAAGCCGTCTCCGTGGGCAATTCACCCCTCCACTTT. This chain links TRBV4-1 with TRBJ1-6; D gene unclear. The length of the CDR3 is 16 residues. Trimming pared 1 base from V and 7 bases from J, leaving 14 bases between. Germline loops: CDR1 MGHRA, CDR2 YSYEKL.

Comments on this clone: The same CDR3 is also encoded by other DNA sequences in this sample. J is TRBJ1-4 and V is TRBV3-1 (or the pseudogene TRBV3-2), with D hard to call. Per germline, CDR1 LGHDT and CDR2 YNNKEL (reference sequence). CDR3 size: 14 residues. The V and J ends lost 1 base and 10 bases respectively, with 13 bases between them. CDR3 sequence reads: CASSQARVVGKLFF. The CDR3 nucleotides read TGTGCCAGCAGCCAAGCTCGGGTCGTTGGAAAACTGTTTTTT.

The chain recombines TRBV19 with TRBJ1-1; a possible D gene is TRBD1 (5 bases). V was pared by 6 bases and J by 4 bases, with 15 bases between. The CDR3 runs 14 residues. Germline V gene sequence: CDR1 LNHDA, CDR2 SQIVND (reference sequence). CDR3 residues: CASSSDTGGTEAFF. CDR3 nucleotide sequence: TGTGCCAGTAGCAGTGATACGGGGGGCACTGAAGCTTTCTTT.

V usage is TRBV4-2 and J usage is TRBJ1-2, with 7 bases identical to TRBD1. CDR3 size: 16 residues. Germline-derived CDR1 and CDR2 are LGHNA and YNFKEQ. The ends lost 0 bases at V and 8 bases at J; junction bases unmatched: 12. Here the CDR3 DNA reads TGTGCCAGCAGCCAAGATATAGATAGCGGAGGGGGCGGCTACACCTTC. It yields the protein CASSQDIDSGGGGYTF.

This clone was found once. The chain carries TRBV7-3 and TRBJ2-7; possibly TRBD2 for D (6 bases). Germline CDR1 SGHTA, CDR2 FQGTGA. The CDR3 totals 11 residues. Trimming stripped 2 bases from V and 9 bases from J, with 8 bases between. This CDR3 reads CASSLGGWQYF. The DNA of the CDR3 is TGTGCCAGCAGCTTAGGGGGGTGGCAGTACTTC.

The chain uses TRBV18 and TRBJ2-4, with D tentatively TRBD1 (6 bases). The CDR3 loop spans 15 amino acids. V was pared by 5 bases and J by 6 bases, with 17 bases between. Germline values: CDR1 KGHSH, CDR2 LQKENI. CDR3 DNA sequence: TGTGCCAGCTCAGAAGGACAGAAACTCCTAAACATTCAGTACTTC. This gives the protein CASSEGQKLLNIQYF.

The chain employs TRBV3-1 (or the pseudogene TRBV3-2) and TRBJ1-1; D is undetermined. The CDR3 spans 17 residues. Trimming removed 2 bases from V and 7 bases from J, with 23 bases in between. Germline CDR1 is LGHDT and CDR2 is YNNKEL (reference sequence). The DNA for the CDR3 is TGTGCCAGCAGCCAATTCGCAGAATGGGGTTCGGGGAGTGAAGCTTTCTTT. It translates to CASSQFAEWGSGSEAFF.